Given below is one T cell receptor (beta chain) in context. Its matching antigen is unknown. The PBMCs were sourced from fresh peripheral blood (about 10 ml). The germline CDR1 and CDR2 sequences are MGHRA and YSYEKL. The V end lost 1 base, the J end lost 1 base, and 7 bases lay between the germline ends. The CDR3 consists of 14 residues. These data are taken from a study of T cells in Graves' hyperthyroidism and ophthalmopathy. Using RNA transcripts as the source, TCR beta CDR3 regions were amplified. The primer set for the first-round RT-PCR of the TCR CDR3 was HTBI. From the multiplex PCR reads, TCRdb called clonotypes with MiXCR, one entry per CDR3 protein. Among 800,000 or so distinct CDR3 sequences listed, roughly 40% were seen once. The study, taken as a whole, reports: Most expanded thyroid clonotypes above 0.001 recurred in blood.

The sequencing input was blood. V usage is TRBV4-1 and J usage is TRBJ2-5; possibly TRBD2 for D (5 bases). This receptor was taken from a man aged 18-30 years with Graves' hyperthyroidism. The CDR3 sequence: CASSQVLAQETQYF. CDR3 sequence (DNA): TGCGCCAGCAGCCAAGTCCTAGCCCAAGAGACCCAGTACTTC.